The rows below give T cell receptor beta chains drawn from one sample of a study of cytomegalovirus exposure and HLA in healthy donors. Profiled with immunoSEQ multiplex PCR; TCRdb holds only in-frame clones, not every one. The data contain around 120,000 clones, 70% to 90% of them singletons. The specimen was PBMCs. Receptors originate from a man aged 18 to 30 in good health and CMV-seronegative. Each CDR3 is given with its conserved first and last residue. The D gene is left open where the match is weak. Size is stated for part of the rows, as once, few or many counts, or as a class when the clone is expanded.

d_call,clone_size,j_call,v_call,cdr3_nt,cdr3_aa
TRBD2,.,TRBJ2-6,TRBV27,TGTGCCAGCAGAACGGGACTAGCGGGGCCCTCTGGGGCCAACGTCCTGACTTTC,CASRTGLAGPSGANVLTF
.,.,TRBJ2-7,TRBV6-5,TGTGCCAGCAGTTACTCGTTAGATCCCTACGAGCAGTACTTC,CASSYSLDPYEQYF
TRBD2,.,TRBJ2-1,TRBV7-8,TGTGCCAGCAGCCCCGAGGCGGGAGGAATAAACAATGAGCAGTTCTTC,CASSPEAGGINNEQFF
TRBD1,.,TRBJ2-7,TRBV15,TGTGCCACCAGCAGAGTCTCCGGGACAGGGGGCGACGAGCAGTACTTC,CATSRVSGTGGDEQYF
TRBD1,.,TRBJ1-2,TRBV30,TGTGCCTGGAGCCGGGACAGCAACTATGGCTACACCTTC,CAWSRDSNYGYTF
.,.,TRBJ1-1,TRBV7-9,TGTGCCAGCAGCTTATTGCGAGAGAACACTGAAGCTTTCTTT,CASSLLRENTEAFF
.,.,TRBJ2-7,TRBV19,TGTGCCAGTAAACATAACTACGAGCAGTACTTC,CASKHNYEQYF
TRBD1,.,TRBJ1-1,TRBV6-6,TGTGCCAGCAGGGACAGGAGCGGATTAAGTGAAGCTTTCTTT,CASRDRSGLSEAFF
TRBD1,.,TRBJ2-7,TRBV14,TGTGCCAGCAGCCAAGGACAGGGGGCTTTTTTGCAGTACTTC,CASSQGQGAFLQYF
TRBD1,.,TRBJ2-7,TRBV27,TGTGCCAGCAGTCCGGACAGGGACTTCTACGAGCAGTACTTC,CASSPDRDFYEQYF
.,.,TRBJ1-2,TRBV25-1,TGTGCCAGCAGTGACCCAGGGGTTCATGGCTACACCTTC,CASSDPGVHGYTF
TRBD1,.,TRBJ1-5,TRBV19,TGTGCCAGCCTTTTAAGTAGGGACAGAATAAATCAGCCCCAGCATTTT,CASLLSRDRINQPQHF
.,.,TRBJ1-1,TRBV5-5,TGTGCCAGCAGCTTGGAAGGGTTGGAGGACACTGAAGCTTTCTTT,CASSLEGLEDTEAFF
.,.,TRBJ1-5,TRBV6-6,TGTGCCAGCAGTTTAATACCCCAGGGGAGCAATCAGCCCCAGCATTTT,CASSLIPQGSNQPQHF
TRBD1,.,TRBJ1-2,TRBV6-5,TGTGCCAGCAGTTACTCTGGCAGGGGGCTAAATGGCTACACCTTC,CASSYSGRGLNGYTF
TRBD2,.,TRBJ2-1,TRBV2,TGTGCCAGCAGTGAAGGAGCTAGCGGGGGACGAACCTACAATGAGCAGTTCTTC,CASSEGASGGRTYNEQFF
TRBD1,.,TRBJ2-7,TRBV28,TGTGCCAGCAGCACCGGGACAGGCTACGAGCAGTACTTC,CASSTGTGYEQYF
.,.,TRBJ2-1,TRBV16,TGTGCCAGCAGCCGCAAAAGCTGGACAGAGATAACAAACAATGAGCAGTTCTTC,CASSRKSWTEITNNEQFF
.,.,TRBJ1-2,TRBV28,TGTGCCAGCGCAAGCCTTTCACCGTCCGGGACATTGGAATATGGCTACACCTTC,CASASLSPSGTLEYGYTF
.,.,TRBJ1-6,TRBV27,TGTGCCAGCAGTCGGAGTTATTCACCCCTCCACTTT,CASSRSYSPLHF
.,.,TRBJ2-5,TRBV6-5,TGTGCCAGCAGTTACTTCATCAGGGGCCGACAAGAGACCCAGTACTTC,CASSYFIRGRQETQYF
TRBD1,.,TRBJ1-4,TRBV27,TGTGCCAGCAGTCCTAAGTGGGACAGGGTAGAAAAACTGTTTTTT,CASSPKWDRVEKLFF
TRBD1,.,TRBJ1-4,TRBV6-5,TGTGCCAGCAGCCAAGACAGGGACGGCGAAAAACTGTTTTTT,CASSQDRDGEKLFF
.,.,TRBJ1-2,TRBV5-1,TGCGCCAGCAGCCAGAGAGCTAGGGGTGTCGAATTCTATGGCTACACCTTC,CASSQRARGVEFYGYTF
.,.,TRBJ2-5,TRBV28,TGTGCCAGCAGTTTTGGAAAGTTGGGCGGGGTCCAAGAGACCCAGTACTTC,CASSFGKLGGVQETQYF
.,.,TRBJ2-2,TRBV2,TGTGCCAGCAGTTCGGTTCATAGTAAGACCGGGGAGCTGTTTTTT,CASSSVHSKTGELFF
.,few,TRBJ1-2,TRBV28,TGTGCCAGCAGGGCCACAGGGATAAGAGGCTACACCTTC,CASRATGIRGYTF
TRBD1,.,TRBJ2-1,TRBV30,TGTGCCTGGTACGAGGTGTTTGGGGCAGGGACAGGTGAGCAGTTCTTC,CAWYEVFGAGTGEQFF
TRBD1,.,TRBJ2-7,TRBV6-1,TGTGCCAGCAGTGAACGGGACAGGGGAACGACCCACGAGCAGTACTTC,CASSERDRGTTHEQYF
TRBD2,.,TRBJ2-1,TRBV6-1,TGTGCCAGCAGTGATGAGGGACTAGCGGGAAACAATGAGCAGTTCTTC,CASSDEGLAGNNEQFF
TRBD1,.,TRBJ1-1,TRBV27,TGTGCCAGCAGTTCTACTTCACAGGGGTTTCCCACTGAAGCTTTCTTT,CASSSTSQGFPTEAFF
.,.,TRBJ1-5,TRBV6-1,TGTGCCAGCAGTGAAGGAGGTTTGGGCAATCAGCCCCAGCATTTT,CASSEGGLGNQPQHF
TRBD2,.,TRBJ2-4,TRBV6-5,TGTGCCAGCAGCCAACTAGCGTCTGGCATTCAGTACTTC,CASSQLASGIQYF